The rows below give T cell receptor beta chains drawn from one sample of a study of shared clonotypes between healthy human individuals. Some clones are missing from TCRdb's copy, which holds only in-frame ones; the method was immunoSEQ multiplex PCR. This table holds more than 900,000 clones, roughly 74% found once. Specimen: memory CD4+ T cells from PBMCs. These receptors originate from a man between 18 and 35 years old in good health. Some clones in this sample may be carry-over from other donors' samples. Both conserved end residues are part of each CDR3. A D gene is named only where the DNA matches it firmly. Only some rows state a clone size, as once, few, many or a class for expanded clones.

v_call: TRBV4-2
clone_size: -
d_call: -
j_call: TRBJ1-3
cdr3_aa: CASSQVSGGKAGNTIYF
cdr3_nt: TGTGCCAGCAGCCAAGTATCTGGGGGCAAGGCTGGAAACACCATATATTTT

v_call: TRBV7-2
clone_size: -
d_call: -
j_call: TRBJ2-2
cdr3_aa: CASSFLNFGELFF
cdr3_nt: TGTGCCAGCAGCTTTTTGAACTTCGGGGAGCTGTTTTTT

v_call: TRBV5-1
clone_size: -
d_call: TRBD1
j_call: TRBJ1-1
cdr3_aa: CASSNDRANTEAFF
cdr3_nt: TGCGCCAGCAGCAACGACAGGGCGAACACTGAAGCTTTCTTT

v_call: TRBV14
clone_size: many
d_call: -
j_call: TRBJ2-3
cdr3_aa: CASSPLGADTQYF
cdr3_nt: TGTGCCAGCAGCCCGCTCGGGGCAGATACGCAGTATTTT

v_call: TRBV7-8
clone_size: -
d_call: TRBD2
j_call: TRBJ2-3
cdr3_aa: CASSPERETDTQYF
cdr3_nt: TGTGCCAGCAGCCCTGAGCGGGAGACAGATACGCAGTATTTT

v_call: TRBV6-1
clone_size: -
d_call: -
j_call: TRBJ2-3
cdr3_aa: CASRAVGSTDTQYF
cdr3_nt: TGTGCCAGCAGAGCCGTAGGAAGCACAGATACGCAGTATTTT

v_call: TRBV28
clone_size: -
d_call: TRBD2
j_call: TRBJ2-7
cdr3_aa: CASSLAGGLFEQYF
cdr3_nt: TGTGCCAGCAGTTTAGCGGGAGGCCTCTTCGAGCAGTACTTC

v_call: TRBV7-3
clone_size: -
d_call: -
j_call: TRBJ2-2
cdr3_aa: CASSLQARSWELFF
cdr3_nt: TGTGCCAGCAGCTTACAGGCCCGATCCTGGGAGCTGTTTTTT

v_call: TRBV4-3
clone_size: -
d_call: -
j_call: TRBJ1-6
cdr3_aa: CASSLTTGGNSPLHF
cdr3_nt: TGCGCCAGCAGCCTCACGACAGGAGGCAATTCACCCCTCCACTTT

v_call: TRBV30
clone_size: -
d_call: -
j_call: TRBJ1-4
cdr3_aa: CAWTGPTNEKLFF
cdr3_nt: TGTGCCTGGACCGGGCCAACTAATGAAAAACTGTTTTTT

v_call: TRBV10-3
clone_size: -
d_call: -
j_call: TRBJ2-7
cdr3_aa: CAMGDSYEQYF
cdr3_nt: TGTGCCATGGGCGACAGCTACGAGCAGTACTTC

v_call: TRBV5-1
clone_size: -
d_call: TRBD1
j_call: TRBJ1-2
cdr3_aa: CASSSLGGNGYTF
cdr3_nt: TGCGCCAGCAGCTCCCTAGGGGGCAATGGCTACACCTTC

v_call: TRBV6-6
clone_size: -
d_call: TRBD1
j_call: TRBJ2-7
cdr3_aa: CASRGQGAYEQYF
cdr3_nt: TGTGCCAGCCGGGGACAGGGCGCCTACGAGCAGTACTTC

v_call: TRBV6-1
clone_size: -
d_call: TRBD1
j_call: TRBJ2-3
cdr3_aa: CASSGRAGGTDTQYF
cdr3_nt: TGTGCCAGCAGTGGACGGGCAGGGGGTACAGATACGCAGTATTTT

v_call: TRBV11-2
clone_size: -
d_call: TRBD1
j_call: TRBJ1-1
cdr3_aa: CASSPDRGAEAFF
cdr3_nt: TGTGCCAGCAGCCCTGACAGGGGGGCTGAAGCTTTCTTT

v_call: TRBV6-6
clone_size: -
d_call: TRBD1
j_call: TRBJ1-1
cdr3_aa: CASSFRQGGNTEAFF
cdr3_nt: TGTGCCAGCAGTTTTCGACAGGGCGGGAACACTGAAGCTTTCTTT

v_call: TRBV12-5
clone_size: -
d_call: -
j_call: TRBJ2-7
cdr3_aa: CASGPLLPRRYEQYF
cdr3_nt: TGTGCTAGTGGCCCCCTACTTCCCCGGAGGTACGAGCAGTACTTC

v_call: TRBV7-2
clone_size: -
d_call: -
j_call: TRBJ2-2
cdr3_aa: CASSLVGAGRNTGELFF
cdr3_nt: TGTGCCAGCAGCTTAGTGGGGGCAGGGCGGAACACCGGGGAGCTGTTTTTT

v_call: TRBV27
clone_size: once
d_call: -
j_call: TRBJ2-2
cdr3_aa: CASSLEGRNTGELFF
cdr3_nt: TGTGCCAGCAGTTTGGAGGGAAGGAACACCGGGGAGCTGTTTTTT

v_call: TRBV7-2
clone_size: -
d_call: TRBD2
j_call: TRBJ2-5
cdr3_aa: CASSLALAGEGVKKETQYF
cdr3_nt: TGTGCCAGCAGCTTAGCACTAGCGGGAGAGGGGGTGAAAAAAGAGACCCAGTACTTC

v_call: TRBV29-1
clone_size: once
d_call: TRBD2
j_call: TRBJ2-7
cdr3_aa: CSVEDFGGRGEQYF
cdr3_nt: TGCAGCGTTGAGGATTTCGGGGGGAGGGGCGAGCAGTACTTC

v_call: TRBV9
clone_size: -
d_call: TRBD1
j_call: TRBJ2-3
cdr3_aa: CASSVPHGTGSTDTQYF
cdr3_nt: TGTGCCAGCAGCGTCCCTCATGGGACAGGGAGCACAGATACGCAGTATTTT

v_call: TRBV7-2
clone_size: -
d_call: -
j_call: TRBJ1-2
cdr3_aa: CASSLRQALWGYTF
cdr3_nt: TGTGCCAGCAGCTTAAGACAGGCCTTGTGGGGCTACACCTTC

v_call: TRBV7-8
clone_size: -
d_call: TRBD2
j_call: TRBJ2-5
cdr3_aa: CASSPFGRGWETQYF
cdr3_nt: TGTGCCAGCAGCCCATTCGGGAGGGGTTGGGAGACCCAGTACTTC

v_call: TRBV29-1
clone_size: -
d_call: TRBD2
j_call: TRBJ2-7
cdr3_aa: CSVAQQLAGAGEQYF
cdr3_nt: TGCAGCGTAGCCCAACAACTAGCGGGAGCTGGCGAGCAGTACTTC

v_call: TRBV27
clone_size: few
d_call: -
j_call: TRBJ1-4
cdr3_aa: CASSTPRGITNEKLFF
cdr3_nt: TGTGCCAGCTCCACCCCCCGGGGGATCACTAATGAAAAACTGTTTTTT

v_call: TRBV7-2
clone_size: -
d_call: TRBD2
j_call: TRBJ2-3
cdr3_aa: CASSLGGGRRSDTQYF
cdr3_nt: TGTGCCAGCAGCTTAGGGGGCGGGAGGAGATCAGATACGCAGTATTTT

v_call: TRBV6-5
clone_size: -
d_call: -
j_call: TRBJ2-6
cdr3_aa: CASSYPLSSGANVLTF
cdr3_nt: TGTGCCAGCAGTTACCCACTAAGCTCTGGGGCCAACGTCCTGACTTTC

v_call: TRBV7-9
clone_size: -
d_call: -
j_call: TRBJ2-3
cdr3_aa: CASSSRGGSTDTQYF
cdr3_nt: TGTGCCAGCAGCTCCAGGGGCGGGAGCACAGATACGCAGTATTTT

v_call: TRBV28
clone_size: -
d_call: TRBD1
j_call: TRBJ2-3
cdr3_aa: CASSTGESGADTQYF
cdr3_nt: TGTGCCAGCAGTACAGGGGAATCAGGAGCAGATACGCAGTATTTT

v_call: TRBV2
clone_size: once
d_call: -
j_call: TRBJ2-1
cdr3_aa: CASSQGRHEQFF
cdr3_nt: TGTGCCAGCAGCCAGGGCCGTCATGAGCAGTTCTTC

v_call: TRBV28
clone_size: few
d_call: TRBD1
j_call: TRBJ1-5
cdr3_aa: CASSWTGINQPQHF
cdr3_nt: TGTGCCAGCAGTTGGACAGGGATCAATCAGCCCCAGCATTTT

v_call: TRBV19
clone_size: -
d_call: -
j_call: TRBJ2-2
cdr3_aa: CASRIRGNTGELFF
cdr3_nt: TGTGCCAGTAGAATTAGGGGGAACACCGGGGAGCTGTTTTTT

v_call: TRBV10-2
clone_size: few
d_call: -
j_call: TRBJ2-2
cdr3_aa: CASREEYAGELFF
cdr3_nt: TGCGCCAGCAGAGAGGAGTATGCCGGGGAGCTGTTTTTT